The 32 T cell receptor beta chains given below trace back to one sample, sequenced in a study of blood T cell repertoires in COVID-19. Libraries were prepared by immunoSEQ multiplex PCR; TCRdb keeps only in-frame clonotypes and omits some of them. The sample consists of tens of thousands of clones, roughly 88% of them appearing once. The sequenced sample was peripheral blood. The receptors were sampled from a man aged 80 or over with acute or convalescent COVID-19.

The rearrangement uses TRBV7-9 and TRBJ2-5, with D maybe TRBD2 (5 bases). Trimming removed 0 bases at V and 2 bases at J, with 10 bases between. This CDR3 comprises 15 residues. CDR1 is SEHNR, CDR2 FQNEAQ, per germline (reference sequence). CDR3 sequence reads: CASSLAGRTQETQYF. CDR3 bases: TGTGCCAGCAGCTTAGCGGGCAGGACTCAAGAGACCCAGTACTTC.

The chain carries TRBV10-3 and TRBJ2-7, with 11 bases identical to TRBD1. Germline V gene lookup returns CDR1 ENHRY and CDR2 SYGVKD. The CDR3 is 14 amino acids. J gave up 6 bases and V 7 bases, and 8 bases lay outside the gene matches. CDR3 nucleotides: TGTGCCATCACCTCAGGACAGGGGGCTGCCGAGCAGTACTTC. It codes for CAITSGQGAAEQYF.

The V gene is TRBV6-6, the J gene TRBJ2-5, with D hard to call. Trimming removed 2 bases from V and 4 bases from J, with 17 bases in between. The CDR3 runs 16 residues. The V gene's germline CDR1 is MNHNY and CDR2 SVGAGI (reference sequence). CDR3 in DNA: TGTGCCAGCAGTTACCGCCCCCTAGGATCCTCAGAGACCCAGTACTTC. Amino acids: CASSYRPLGSSETQYF.

The gene calls are TRBV6-5 and TRBJ2-7; 9 bases are a match to TRBD1. V shed 6 bases, J shed 2 bases, and the junction held 8 bases outside the gene matches. This CDR3 region has 15 residues. Germline values: CDR1 MNHEY, CDR2 SVGAGI. The CDR3 DNA sequence: TGTGCCAGCAGAATGCAAGGGACAGGGCCCTACGAGCAGTACTTC. Protein product: CASRMQGTGPYEQYF.

The rearrangement links TRBV10-3 to TRBJ1-2, with no clear D. The CDR3 length is 14 residues. Germline CDR1 reads ENHRY; CDR2 reads SYGVKD. V lost 4 bases, J lost 2 bases, and 11 bases lay in between. The CDR3 here is CAISAGERNYGYTF. Written as DNA, the CDR3 is TGTGCCATCAGTGCCGGGGAGAGGAACTATGGCTACACCTTC.

The rearrangement uses TRBV30 and TRBJ1-1, with TRBD1 matching 8 bases. Germline lookup yields CDR1 GTSNPN and CDR2 SVGIG (reference sequence). V lost 4 bases to trimming and J lost 5 bases; unmatched junction nucleotides: 6. The CDR3 has 13 residues. CDR3 nucleotide sequence: TGTGCCTGGATTCCAGGGGGCCGGACTGAAGCTTTCTTT. Its translation: CAWIPGGRTEAFF.

The rearrangement joins TRBV5-1 to TRBJ2-5; 7 nucleotides agree with TRBD1. V shed 0 bases and J 1 base; nucleotides not matched to a gene: 0. Germline V gene data show CDR1 as SGHRS and CDR2 as YFSETQ. This CDR3 is 14 amino acids long. The CDR3 region is CASSLGTGQETQYF. The CDR3 DNA is TGCGCCAGCAGCTTGGGGACAGGCCAAGAGACCCAGTACTTC.

V is TRBV24-1 and J is TRBJ2-2; a possible D gene is TRBD1 (6 bases). The CDR3 has 13 amino acids. Germline CDR1 is KGHDR and CDR2 is SFDVKD. The CDR3 loop reads CAIQGPNTGELFF. DNA of the CDR3: TGTGCTATACAGGGCCCAAACACCGGGGAGCTGTTTTTT.

The V and J genes are TRBV6-5 and TRBJ1-1; 9 bases are shared with TRBD1. Germline CDR1 and CDR2: MNHEY and SVGAGI. The CDR3 runs 14 residues. Trimming cost V 0 bases and J 4 bases; bases outside gene matches: 0. In DNA form, the CDR3 reads TGTGCCAGCAGTTACTCGACAGGGGGCACTGAAGCTTTCTTT. It encodes CASSYSTGGTEAFF.

The rearrangement uses TRBV5-4 and TRBJ2-1, with a possible D match to TRBD2 (5 bases). Trimming pared 0 bases from V and 0 bases from J, leaving 10 bases between. In germline, CDR1 is SGHNT, CDR2 YYREEE (reference sequence). CDR3 length equals 16 residues. As DNA, the CDR3 is TGTGCCAGCAGCTTGGCGGGAATAAGCTCCTACAATGAGCAGTTCTTC. This sequence encodes CASSLAGISSYNEQFF.

V is TRBV11-2 and J is TRBJ2-7, with 9 bases that match TRBD1. V dropped 4 bases and J dropped 3; count of bases not matched to a gene: 4. Germline lookup yields CDR1 SGHAT and CDR2 FQNNGV. This CDR3 spans 14 amino acids. CDR3 loop: CASSSGQGLYEQYF. The CDR3 nucleotides are TGTGCCAGCAGCTCGGGACAGGGCCTCTACGAGCAGTACTTC.

The chain has TRBV10-3 and TRBJ1-6; 9 bases fit TRBD1. CDR3 length: 16 amino acids. The V gene end was trimmed by 2 bases and the J gene end by 7 bases; junction bases not matched to a gene: 6. Per the germline V gene, CDR1 is ENHRY and CDR2 is SYGVKD. The CDR3 is CAISEVGGTGNSPLHF. The DNA for the CDR3 is TGTGCCATCAGTGAGGTTGGTGGGACAGGGAATTCACCCCTCCACTTT.

The chain joins TRBV28 to TRBJ2-2; possible D gene TRBD2, 6 bases. This CDR3 is built from 15 residues. V was clipped by 3 bases and J by 1 base, with 9 bases between them. In germline, CDR1 is MDHEN, CDR2 SYDVKM. CDR3 DNA sequence: TGTGCCAGCAGTTTGGCGGGATTGAACACCGGGGAGCTGTTTTTT. It encodes CASSLAGLNTGELFF. The whole variable domain, remainder taken from reference TRBV28 and TRBJ2-2, is DVKVTQSSRYLVKRTGEKVFLECVQDMDHENMFWYRQDPGLGLRLIYFSYDVKMKEKGDIPEGYSVSREKKERFSLILESASTNQTSMYLCASSLAGLNTGELFFGEGSRLTVL.

V gene TRBV2 combines with J gene TRBJ2-2; TRBD2 matches at 9 bases. With V trimmed by 7 bases and J by 7 bases, 16 bases remained unmatched. The CDR3 spans 17 residues. Germline-derived CDR1 and CDR2 are SNHLY and FYNNEI. Here the CDR3 reads CASTIAGDLPGGGELFF. CDR3 nucleotides: TGTGCCAGCACCATAGCGGGGGACCTCCCTGGTGGCGGGGAGCTGTTTTTT. Drawing the rest from reference TRBV2 and TRBJ2-2, the complete variable domain is EPEVTQTPSHQVTQMGQEVILRCVPISNHLYFYWYRQILGQKVEFLVSFYNNEISEKSEIFDDQFSVERPDGSNFTLKIRSTKLEDSAMYFCASTIAGDLPGGGELFFGEGSRLTVL.

This chain links TRBV2 with TRBJ1-5, with D perhaps TRBD1 (6 bases). CDR1 and CDR2 from the germline V gene are SNHLY and FYNNEI. This CDR3 comprises 15 residues. Trimming pared 3 bases from V and 3 bases from J, leaving 12 bases between. The CDR3 loop is CASSDQGRDNQPQHF. As DNA, the CDR3 is TGTGCCAGCAGTGATCAGGGGAGAGACAATCAGCCCCAGCATTTT.

In this sample, this clone turned up once. The V call is TRBV27, the J call TRBJ2-1; D perhaps matches TRBD1 (5 bases). This CDR3 spans 14 amino acids. V shed 3 bases and J shed 3 bases, with 9 bases lying between them. CDR1 and CDR2 from the germline V gene are MNHEY and SMNVEV (reference sequence). The CDR3 DNA reads as TGTGCCAGCAGTTTGGGGCAGGACTACAATGAGCAGTTCTTC. Translating gives CASSLGQDYNEQFF.

The chain combines TRBV6-5 with TRBJ2-3; 12 nucleotides align to TRBD2. Looked up from germline, CDR1 is MNHEY and CDR2 is SVGAGI. V lost 8 bases and J lost 2; bases outside the gene matches: 5. CDR3 length: 15 amino acids. The CDR3 region is CASAASGRVTDTQYF. CDR3 nucleotide sequence: TGTGCCAGCGCGGCTAGCGGGAGGGTCACAGATACGCAGTATTTT.

The chain recombines TRBV9 with TRBJ2-2; 10 bases match TRBD1. The CDR3 sequence is 15 residues long. CDR1 is SGDLS, CDR2 YYNGEE, per germline. The V segment lost 3 bases and the J segment 6 bases; nucleotides outside the gene matches: 5. CDR3 sequence: CASSGRGQGSGELFF. CDR3 in DNA: TGTGCCAGCAGCGGTAGGGGACAGGGGTCCGGGGAGCTGTTTTTT.

The chain joins TRBV18 to TRBJ1-1; D is undetermined. Germline loops: CDR1 KGHSH, CDR2 LQKENI. CDR3 length: 14 amino acids. Trimming cost V 5 bases and J 4 bases, with 14 bases left between them. In DNA form, the CDR3 reads TGTGCCAGCTCATCGGAAAGCGTCGGCACTGAAGCTTTCTTT. This codes for CASSSESVGTEAFF.

This chain uses TRBV6-5 with TRBJ2-1; D remains ambiguous. CDR1 and CDR2 (germline): MNHEY, SVGAGI. The length of the CDR3 is 14 residues. V lost 2 bases, J lost 3 bases, and 8 bases lay in between. The CDR3 sequence: CASSYSEVYNEQFF. Here the CDR3 DNA reads TGTGCCAGCAGTTACAGCGAGGTCTACAATGAGCAGTTCTTC.

The chain couples TRBV29-1 to TRBJ2-7; possible D gene TRBD1, 6 bases. The V end was cut by 4 bases, the J end by 2 bases, with 9 bases between. This CDR3 contains 12 residues. Germline-derived CDR1 and CDR2 are SQVTM and ANQGSEA. DNA for the CDR3: TGCAGCGTTGGAAGGACAGCCTACGAGCAGTACTTC. This encodes CSVGRTAYEQYF.

The chain combines TRBV6-6 with TRBJ2-7; D is perhaps TRBD1 (6 bases). The CDR3 length is 15 residues. Germline CDR1 and CDR2: MNHNY and SVGAGI (reference sequence). V dropped 3 bases and J dropped 0 bases, with 12 bases sitting between them. The CDR3 nucleotides are TGTGCCAGCAGTTATTGGGGGCTCGGCTCCTACGAGCAGTACTTC. It yields the protein CASSYWGLGSYEQYF.

The V and J genes are TRBV5-1 and TRBJ1-5; tentatively, D is TRBD1 (5 bases). The length of the CDR3 is 16 residues. Germline loops: CDR1 SGHRS, CDR2 YFSETQ. Trimming pared 0 bases from V and 4 bases from J, leaving 14 bases between. The CDR3 is CASSLDGGGINQPQHF. CDR3 coding DNA: TGCGCCAGCAGCTTGGACGGGGGAGGGATTAATCAGCCCCAGCATTTT.

This clone came up once. V is TRBV19 and J is TRBJ1-1, with 9 bases identical to TRBD1. Trimming took 7 bases from V and 4 from J; bases not matched to a gene: 13. Germline lookup yields CDR1 LNHDA and CDR2 SQIVND (reference sequence). CDR3 length: 16 amino acids. The CDR3 DNA reads TGTGCCAGTAAGGGCCCAGTACAGGGGGCGCGCACTGAAGCTTTCTTT. It encodes CASKGPVQGARTEAFF.

The chain combines TRBV6-6 with TRBJ1-2; D is possibly TRBD1 (5 bases). CDR1 and CDR2 (germline): MNHNY, SVGAGI (reference sequence). Trimming cost V 4 bases and J 6 bases, with 6 bases left between them. The CDR3 is made up of 11 amino acids. DNA for the CDR3: TGTGCCAGCAGTTTAGGGGATGGCTACACCTTC. Protein: CASSLGDGYTF.

The J gene is TRBJ1-1, the V gene TRBV5-1; D remains unclear. V was shortened by 0 bases and J by 6 bases, with 15 bases between the two germline ends. CDR3 length equals 15 residues. Germline CDR1 SGHRS, CDR2 YFSETQ. The CDR3 is CASSLAVSERSEAFF. DNA for the CDR3: TGCGCCAGCAGCTTGGCCGTCTCAGAGCGATCTGAAGCTTTCTTT.

CDR3 amino acids: CASSTLRTGGETQYF. The CDR3 coding sequence is TGTGCCAGTAGTACTCTAAGGACAGGCGGGGAGACCCAGTACTTC. The J gene is TRBJ2-5, the V gene TRBV19; 7 nucleotides agree with TRBD1. This CDR3 is built from 15 residues. V shed 4 bases and J 5 bases; nucleotides not matched to a gene: 10. The germline V gene has CDR1 LNHDA and CDR2 SQIVND (reference sequence).

This chain connects TRBV18 to TRBJ1-6; 10 bases line up with TRBD1. Germline trimming cut 6 bases from V and 10 bases from J; bases unmatched to any gene: 6. Per the germline V gene, CDR1 is KGHSH and CDR2 is LQKENI. The CDR3 length is 14 residues. This CDR3 is CASSGTGAGSPLHF. Written as DNA, the CDR3 is TGTGCCAGCTCGGGGACAGGGGCTGGGTCACCCCTCCACTTT.

This rearrangement joins TRBV18 to TRBJ2-3; 8 bases agree with TRBD2. The CDR3 is made up of 14 amino acids. Germline assignment: CDR1 KGHSH and CDR2 LQKENI. Losses at the gene ends were 3 bases for V and 5 bases for J; bases not matched to a gene: 4. CDR3 coding DNA: TGTGCCAGCTCACCTCCCAGCGGGAGAGATACGCAGTATTTT. It yields the protein CASSPPSGRDTQYF.

V is TRBV19 and J is TRBJ1-5; D possibly corresponds to TRBD1 (6 bases). This CDR3 comprises 14 residues. V was shortened by 9 bases and J by 6 bases, with 18 bases between the two germline ends. The V gene's germline CDR1 is LNHDA and CDR2 SQIVND (reference sequence). CDR3 nucleotides: TGTGCCAGCCGAACCGGGACAATGACTCAGCCCCAGCATTTT. Amino acid sequence: CASRTGTMTQPQHF.

The chain's CDR3 is CASSLGGTGGTIYGYTF. The CDR3 bases are TGTGCCAGCAGCTTAGGAGGGACAGGGGGTACTATCTATGGCTACACCTTC. The chain is built from TRBV7-2 and TRBJ1-2, with TRBD1 identical over 11 bases. The germline V gene has CDR1 SGHTA and CDR2 FQGNSA. This CDR3 comprises 17 residues. The ends lost 1 base at V and 4 bases at J; junction bases unmatched: 8.

This chain connects TRBV5-4 to TRBJ2-3; a possible D gene is TRBD2 (7 bases). This CDR3 region has 16 residues. V lost 4 bases and J lost 2, with 17 bases in between. Germline V CDR1 and CDR2: SGHNT, YYREEE (reference sequence). CDR3 in amino acids: CASSRPPGGLTDTQYF. The CDR3, as DNA: TGTGCCAGCAGCCGTCCACCGGGGGGCCTCACAGATACGCAGTATTTT.